This T cell receptor (beta chain) was profiled in a study of T cells in Graves' hyperthyroidism and ophthalmopathy. Broader study findings: Separation of ophthalmopathy from stable hyperthyroidism was achieved by a 13 V-J model.

Sample collection date corresponds to first hyperthyroidism diagnosis, prior to any ophthalmopathy symptoms. V trimming: 5 bases; J trimming: 5 bases; junction bases outside the gene matches: 11. CDR1 is MNHEY and CDR2 is SVGAGI in the germline V gene. This CDR3 region has 15 residues. As to this clonotype: Its antigen is not identified.

What was amplified from RNA transcripts were TCR beta CDR3 regions. Carried out on the TCR CDR3, a first-round RT-PCR used the HTBI primer set. TCRdb re-derived calls from the multiplex PCR reads in MiXCR, one entry per CDR3 protein. The repertoire holds more than 550,000 distinct CDR3 sequences, with about 17% as singletons. The source of this sequence is a woman aged 45 to 65 with Graves' hyperthyroidism that later progressed to Graves' ophthalmopathy. Material: blood. The chain uses TRBV6-5 and TRBJ1-2; TRBD1 agrees at 7 bases. CDR3 nucleotide sequence: TGTGCCAGCAGTAACACCAGGGGACAGAATTATGGCTACACCTTC. Translation: CASSNTRGQNYGYTF.